The rows below give T cell receptor beta chains drawn from one sample of a study of identical twins. TCRdb ran MiXCR on the 5' RACE reads and lists one entry per CDR3 protein. The top ten clones hold less than 0.35% of a sample with 1.5 million or so distinct CDR3 sequences, around 29% of them seen once. Input material: cord blood. The origin of the receptors is a newborn girl in good health. Each CDR3 is given with its conserved first and last residue. The D gene is left open where the match is weak. Clone size is not always given. Where it is, it says once, few, many or a class for expanded clones.

J | D | size | V | DNA | CDR3
TRBJ2-7 | TRBD2 | . | TRBV20-1 | TGCAGTGCTAGCAGCACTAGCGGGGGACACTCCTACAATGAGCAGTACTTC | CSASSTSGGHSYNEQYF
TRBJ1-2 | . | . | TRBV28 | TGTGCGGTACAGAACTATGGCTACACCTTC | CAVQNYGYTF
TRBJ2-3 | TRBD2 | . | TRBV6-6 | TGTGCCAGCCGCGGGACTAGTGTATTTTGGGGCACAGATACGCAGTATTTT | CASRGTSVFWGTDTQYF
TRBJ2-5 | . | once | TRBV11-2 | TGTGCCAGCAGCTTAGACCCCACTAGAGGAGAGGCCCAGTACTTC | CASSLDPTRGEAQYF
TRBJ2-4 | TRBD2 | few | TRBV3-1 | TGTGCCAGCAGCCAGGTAGCGGGAGACGCCAAAAACATTCAGTACTTC | CASSQVAGDAKNIQYF
TRBJ2-2 | . | . | TRBV6-5 | TGTGCCAGCAGACAACAGGGACGGACCGGGGAGCTGTTTTTT | CASRQQGRTGELFF
TRBJ2-3 | . | . | TRBV5-5 | TGTGCCAGCAGCTTGGGGGGGCATGTTAGTGGCACACCCGTATGCACAGATACGCAGTATTTT | CASSLGGHVSGTPVCTDTQYF
TRBJ2-7 | . | many | TRBV5-1 | TGCGCCAGCAGCTTGGACAGCCCCTTCCTATCTTACGAGCAGTACTTC | CASSLDSPFLSYEQYF
TRBJ2-1 | TRBD1 | few | TRBV11-3 | TGTGCCAGCAGCTCTCGGACAGGGGGTGGATATGAGCAGTTCTTC | CASSSRTGGGYEQFF
TRBJ2-1 | . | . | TRBV10-2 | TGCGCCAGCAGTTACTATTATTTAGGGGCTGGTGGTGAGCAGTTCTTC | CASSYYYLGAGGEQFF
TRBJ2-3 | . | . | TRBV30 | TGTGCCTGGAGTGAAAAGAGGGTCCAGTATTTT | CAWSEKRVQYF
TRBJ2-3 | TRBD2 | . | TRBV6-2/TRBV6-3 | TGTGCCAGCAGTTACTCTGTCGGTAGCGGGAGGAGCACAGATACGCAGTATTTT | CASSYSVGSGRSTDTQYF
TRBJ2-7 | . | . | TRBV27 | TGTGCCAGCAGTTTATTCTACAGGTACGAGCAGTACTTC | CASSLFYRYEQYF
TRBJ1-2 | TRBD1 | few | TRBV5-1 | TGCGCCAGCAGCTTGGTGACAGGGGGCGAGGGCTATGGCTACACCTTC | CASSLVTGGEGYGYTF
TRBJ2-5 | . | few | TRBV24-1 | TGTGCCACCAGTGACCCTCCCCGGACCCTCCAAGAGACCCAGTACTTC | CATSDPPRTLQETQYF
TRBJ2-3 | . | . | TRBV6-5 | TGTGCCAGCAGTTTCTCGCGATCAAACTGGGATACGCAGTATTTT | CASSFSRSNWDTQYF
TRBJ2-3 | . | many | TRBV5-1 | TGCGCCAGCAGGTGGGGCACATCCACAGATACGCAGTATTTT | CASRWGTSTDTQYF
TRBJ2-3 | TRBD2 | few | TRBV5-1 | TGCGCCAGCAGCTTCGGACTAGCGGGAGATGGAACAGATACGCAGTATTTT | CASSFGLAGDGTDTQYF
TRBJ2-3 | TRBD2 | few | TRBV4-2 | TGTGCCAGCAGCCAAGCTATCCTCGGACTAGTTGGCACAGATACGCAGTATTTT | CASSQAILGLVGTDTQYF
TRBJ2-4 | . | . | TRBV4-1 | TGCGCCAGCAGCCAAGATCTTCCAGGCGGGGTCGCCAAAAACATTCAGTACTTC | CASSQDLPGGVAKNIQYF
TRBJ2-6 | . | . | TRBV20-1 | TGCAGTGGTTGCTCTGGGGCCAACGTCCTGACTTTC | CSGCSGANVLTF
TRBJ1-5 | . | . | TRBV2 | TGTGCCAGCAGGGTAACCGCGAAAAATCAGCCCCAGCATTTT | CASRVTAKNQPQHF
TRBJ2-5 | . | few | TRBV24-1 | TGTGCCACCAGTGATATTGGACCCTCCGGGACCCAGTACTTC | CATSDIGPSGTQYF
TRBJ2-1 | TRBD2 | . | TRBV5-1 | TGCGCCAGCAGCTTTGGACTAGCGGGTTCGTCGGGCAATGAGCAGTTCTTC | CASSFGLAGSSGNEQFF
TRBJ2-3 | . | . | TRBV25-1 | TGTGCCAGCAGTGATCCGGGGCGCAAGGCAGATACGCAGTATTTT | CASSDPGRKADTQYF
TRBJ2-7 | . | . | TRBV12-3/TRBV12-4 | TGTGCCAGCAGTCCGAAATCACGGGGAACCTCCTACAATGAGCAGTACTTC | CASSPKSRGTSYNEQYF
TRBJ1-2 | . | few | TRBV14 | TGTGCCAGCAGCCGCACAAGGGAGAGGGGCTACACCTTC | CASSRTRERGYTF
TRBJ1-1 | . | few | TRBV29-1 | TGCAGCGTTGACCAGGGGATGAACACTGAAGCTTTCTTT | CSVDQGMNTEAFF
TRBJ2-7 | TRBD2 | . | TRBV11-2 | TGTGCCAGCAGCTTAACTTTCCGGGGGGGCGAGCAGTACTTC | CASSLTFRGGEQYF
TRBJ2-7 | TRBD2 | . | TRBV5-6 | TGTGCCAGCAGCTTCACCGGGACTAGCGTTTACTACGAGCAGTACTTC | CASSFTGTSVYYEQYF
TRBJ2-2 | TRBD1 | few | TRBV5-1 | TGCGCCAGCAAAGGGACAGGGGGCACCGGGGAGCTGTTTTTT | CASKGTGGTGELFF
TRBJ2-4 | TRBD1 | . | TRBV28 | TGTGCCAGCAGAACAGGGGCCGAAAACATTCAGTACTTC | CASRTGAENIQYF
TRBJ2-7 | TRBD1 | . | TRBV7-9 | TGTGCCAGCAGCTTAGCCCAGCTTCGACAGGGGTACGACGAGCAGTACTTC | CASSLAQLRQGYDEQYF
TRBJ2-7 | TRBD1 | few | TRBV29-1 | TGCAGCGTTTCCCCCAGTCCGCGGACAGGGGGCTACGAGCAGTACTTC | CSVSPSPRTGGYEQYF
TRBJ1-1 | . | once | TRBV25-1 | TGTGCCAGCAGTGATGATTTCAAGACAGGGAACACTGAAGCTTTCTTT | CASSDDFKTGNTEAFF
TRBJ2-4 | . | few | TRBV7-2 | TGTGCCAGCAGCTTATTACAGGTCAAAAACATTCAGTACTTC | CASSLLQVKNIQYF
TRBJ1-3 | . | . | TRBV5-5 | TGTGCCAGCAGCTGGACAGAGCGCTCTGGAAACACCATATATTTT | CASSWTERSGNTIYF
TRBJ1-2 | . | many | TRBV6-6 | TGTGCCAGCAGTTACGCCCACAGAATGAGTTCGGAGGGCTACACCTTC | CASSYAHRMSSEGYTF
TRBJ2-1 | TRBD2 | few | TRBV20-1 | TGCAGTGCTAGTTCCCCCAATGGCGGGAGCTACAATGAGCAGTTCTTC | CSASSPNGGSYNEQFF
TRBJ2-7 | TRBD1 | . | TRBV18 | TGTGCCAGCTCACGAGGGACAGATAATGAGCAGTACTTC | CASSRGTDNEQYF